This T cell receptor beta chain was identified during a study of T cell responses to AZD1222 COVID-19 vaccine. Regarding the study as a whole: In all cases, repertoires were sampled only after the peak T cell response. Following two doses of AZD1222, Spike-specific TCR breadth and depth rose.

The CDR3 has 17 residues. Germline V gene data show CDR1 as LNHDA and CDR2 as SQIVND (reference sequence). V shed 1 base and J 5 bases; nucleotides not matched to a gene: 11. Using immunoSEQ multiplex PCR, the repertoire was profiled, and TCRdb retains in-frame clones only, with some absent. This repertoire shows some 150,000 clones, about 91% found once; its top ten account for approximately 4.5%. With regard to this clone: No antigen is known for it.

This material consisted of peripheral blood, taken on day 0 of AZD1222 vaccination. V is TRBV19 and J is TRBJ1-5, with 7 bases matching TRBD1. The sequence derives from an adult in good health. CDR3 coding DNA: TGTGCCAGTAGTATAGCCGTCGGCAGGGGGGTTTATCAGCCCCAGCATTTT. This codes for CASSIAVGRGVYQPQHF.